Sequencing of this T cell receptor beta chain was carried out in a study of T-cell reconstitution after alpha-beta-depleted transplantation in children. As it was prepared, the TCRbeta library received unique molecular identifiers. TCRdb fed the PCR reads into MiXCR, producing one record per CDR3 protein. This table holds 360,000 or so distinct CDR3 sequences, roughly 22% found once. The CDR3 is made up of 18 amino acids. The V and J ends lost 6 bases and 0 bases, in that order; junction bases with no gene match: 12. Germline V gene lookup returns CDR1 PRHDT and CDR2 FYEKMQ (reference sequence). This clonotype was detected a few times.

This chain links TRBV13 with TRBJ2-7; 12 bases fit TRBD2. The sequenced sample was PBMCs from the stem cell graft donor, obtained from the stem cell graft. The sequence was obtained from a human donor who donated a stem cell graft to a child with acute myeloid leukemia. CDR3 sequence: CASSTTPGLAGSSYEQYF. The DNA for the CDR3 is TGTGCCAGCAGTACAACCCCCGGACTAGCGGGATCCTCCTACGAGCAGTACTTC.